The sequence of this TCR beta chain was determined in a study of beta chain features in type 1 diabetes. This clone came up a few times. The investigators reverse transcribed all of the isolated RNA, so they sequenced expressed TCRB transcripts. TCRdb's table, derived via immunoSEQ multiplex PCR, lists solely in-frame clones and lacks some. The sample lists 450,000 to 550,000 clones; 30% were seen once. Material for sequencing was naive CD4+ T cells from blood. The TCR originated in a man aged 18-30 years in good health.

CDR3 coding DNA: TGCAGCGTTGAAGATAGCGGGAGGGCCAATGAGCAGTTCTTC. Its translation is CSVEDSGRANEQFF. V usage is TRBV29-1 and J usage is TRBJ2-1, with 11 bases identical to TRBD2. CDR1 is SQVTM and CDR2 is ANQGSEA in the germline V gene. The CDR3 length is 14 residues. J gave up 6 bases and V 0 bases, and 1 base lay outside the gene matches.